The 14 T cell receptor beta chains listed next were all sequenced from one sample in a study of memory CD4+ T cells and cytomegalovirus serostatus. Single viable CD3+CD4+CD8-CD45RO+ cells were sorted as the memory CD4+ T cells. Assay: immunoSEQ multiplex PCR; the TCRdb copy retains only in-frame clones and omits some. The sample lists tens of thousands of clones; about 79% were seen once. Sequenced sample: memory CD4+ T cells from blood. The receptors come from an adult in good health and CMV-seronegative.

This chain joins TRBV19 and TRBJ1-5, with a weak D call TRBD1 (6 bases). V was clipped by 4 bases and J by 2 bases, with 15 bases between them. Looked up from germline, CDR1 is LNHDA and CDR2 is SQIVND (reference sequence). The CDR3 contains 16 residues. In DNA form, the CDR3 reads TGTGCCAGTAGTACCCGGGACATATTAGGCAATCAGCCCCAGCATTTT. It yields the protein CASSTRDILGNQPQHF.

The chain carries TRBV14 and TRBJ2-7; weak D call: TRBD1 (6 bases). The germline CDR1 and CDR2 sequences are SGHDN and FVKESK. This CDR3 spans 20 amino acids. V was pared by 0 bases and J by 2 bases, with 26 bases between. CDR3 sequence reads: CASSQDTKFSLSQGTYEQYF. The CDR3 region has the DNA TGTGCCAGCAGCCAAGATACAAAATTCTCTCTCTCTCAGGGGACCTACGAGCAGTACTTC.

The V and J genes are TRBV7-9 and TRBJ2-5; possible D gene TRBD1, 7 bases. Germline assignment: CDR1 SEHNR and CDR2 FQNEAQ (reference sequence). The germline V and J ends were trimmed by 4 bases and 4 bases, with 13 bases remaining between them. This CDR3 has 14 amino acids. CDR3 bases: TGTGCCAGCAGCTCGCGGGACAGTGCAGAGACCCAGTACTTC. It codes for CASSSRDSAETQYF.

The rearrangement joins TRBV9 to TRBJ1-4, with D possibly being TRBD1 (6 bases). Germline CDR1 reads SGDLS; CDR2 reads YYNGEE. This CDR3 has 14 residues. Trimming stripped 0 bases from V and 7 bases from J, with 10 bases between. Written as DNA, the CDR3 is TGTGCCAGCAGCGTAGGGGGGCCCGGTGAAAAACTGTTTTTT. It yields the protein CASSVGGPGEKLFF.

The genes are TRBV10-1 and TRBJ2-7, with 8 bases fitting TRBD1. Germline lookup yields CDR1 WNHNN and CDR2 SYGVQD (reference sequence). With 6 bases clipped from V and 2 bases from J, the junction kept 6 bases outside the gene matches. This CDR3 is built from 14 residues. The CDR3 region is CASSRQGRPYEQYF. For the CDR3, the DNA is TGCGCCAGCAGCCGACAGGGGCGGCCCTACGAGCAGTACTTC.

The V call is TRBV28, the J call TRBJ1-4; unclear D gene. Deletions cut 6 bases from V and 8 bases from J, with 7 bases between. Germline V CDR1 and CDR2: MDHEN, SYDVKM. CDR3 length equals 11 residues. CDR3 coding DNA: TGTGCCAGCAGCCAACAGGAAAAACTGTTTTTT. Translating it yields CASSQQEKLFF.

CDR3: CASSVTTLNTEAFF. CDR3 bases: TGTGCCAGCAGCGTAACGACACTAAACACTGAAGCTTTCTTT. V is TRBV9 and J is TRBJ1-1; D uncertain. The CDR3 spans 14 residues. The V end lost 1 base, the J end lost 2 bases, and 9 bases lay between the germline ends. The germline gives CDR1 SGDLS, CDR2 YYNGEE.

The chain recombines TRBV5-1 with TRBJ1-2; D is undetermined. The ends were cut back, 0 bases at V and 2 bases at J, with 11 bases in the middle. The germline gives CDR1 SGHRS, CDR2 YFSETQ. The CDR3 length is 15 residues. The CDR3 DNA follows: TGCGCCAGCAGCTTGGGACAAAATGCGAACTATGGCTACACCTTC. Translated, it gives CASSLGQNANYGYTF.

V usage is TRBV4-2 and J usage is TRBJ2-1; no clear D. The V and J ends lost 2 bases and 5 bases respectively, with 10 bases between them. From germline, CDR1 is LGHNA and CDR2 YNFKEQ. The CDR3 contains 14 residues. Written as DNA, the CDR3 is TGTGCCAGCAGCCAACCAGACGAGAACAATGAGCAGTTCTTC. Protein product: CASSQPDENNEQFF.

The chain joins TRBV4-2 to TRBJ2-7; perhaps D is TRBD1 or TRBD2 (6 bases each). Germline lookup yields CDR1 LGHNA and CDR2 YNFKEQ. The ends were cut back, 1 base at V and 1 base at J, with 8 bases in the middle. This CDR3 is built from 14 residues. The CDR3 bases are TGTGCCAGCAGCCAAGTAGGGGGGTCCTACGAGCAGTACTTC. Amino acids: CASSQVGGSYEQYF.

This CDR3 reads CASSPWGSGANVLTF. CDR3 nucleotides: TGTGCCAGCAGCCCGTGGGGCTCAGGGGCCAACGTCCTGACTTTC. The gene calls are TRBV7-9 and TRBJ2-6; D perhaps matches TRBD1 (5 bases). This CDR3 is built from 15 residues. Trimming took 5 bases from V and 4 from J, leaving 12 bases between them. Per the germline V gene, CDR1 is SEHNR and CDR2 is FQNEAQ (reference sequence). Together with reference TRBV7-9 and TRBJ2-6, the CDR3 gives the full variable domain: DTGVSQNPRHKITKRGQNVTFRCDPISEHNRLYWYRQTLGQGPEFLTYFQNEAQLEKSRLLSDRFSAERPKGSFSTLEIQRTEQGDSAMYLCASSPWGSGANVLTFGAGSRLTVL.

This clone was seen only a few times. The gene calls are TRBV5-1 and TRBJ1-1; TRBD1 is a possible D gene (5 bases). Trimming removed 4 bases at V and 4 bases at J, with 14 bases between. CDR1 and CDR2 (germline): SGHRS, YFSETQ. CDR3 length equals 14 residues. CDR3 DNA: TGCGCCAGCAGCCAAGGGGTTACCGGCACTGAAGCTTTCTTT. Translating it yields CASSQGVTGTEAFF.

The chain has TRBV20-1 and TRBJ1-4, with no clear D. Germline assignment: CDR1 DFQATT and CDR2 SNEGSKA (reference sequence). This CDR3 spans 11 amino acids. V was shortened by 0 bases and J by 8 bases, with 4 bases between the two germline ends. The CDR3 coding sequence is TGCAGTGCTAGAGAGGGGGAAAAACTGTTTTTT. Translation gives CSAREGEKLFF.

The chain joins TRBV4-2 to TRBJ2-7, with 9 bases aligning to TRBD1. Trimming at V came to 0 bases and at J to 6 bases, leaving 12 bases not matched to a gene. The germline V gene has CDR1 LGHNA and CDR2 YNFKEQ. CDR3 length: 17 residues. CDR3 amino acids: CASSQDRPGQGNSEQYF. DNA of the CDR3: TGTGCCAGCAGCCAAGATCGTCCGGGACAGGGAAATTCCGAGCAGTACTTC.